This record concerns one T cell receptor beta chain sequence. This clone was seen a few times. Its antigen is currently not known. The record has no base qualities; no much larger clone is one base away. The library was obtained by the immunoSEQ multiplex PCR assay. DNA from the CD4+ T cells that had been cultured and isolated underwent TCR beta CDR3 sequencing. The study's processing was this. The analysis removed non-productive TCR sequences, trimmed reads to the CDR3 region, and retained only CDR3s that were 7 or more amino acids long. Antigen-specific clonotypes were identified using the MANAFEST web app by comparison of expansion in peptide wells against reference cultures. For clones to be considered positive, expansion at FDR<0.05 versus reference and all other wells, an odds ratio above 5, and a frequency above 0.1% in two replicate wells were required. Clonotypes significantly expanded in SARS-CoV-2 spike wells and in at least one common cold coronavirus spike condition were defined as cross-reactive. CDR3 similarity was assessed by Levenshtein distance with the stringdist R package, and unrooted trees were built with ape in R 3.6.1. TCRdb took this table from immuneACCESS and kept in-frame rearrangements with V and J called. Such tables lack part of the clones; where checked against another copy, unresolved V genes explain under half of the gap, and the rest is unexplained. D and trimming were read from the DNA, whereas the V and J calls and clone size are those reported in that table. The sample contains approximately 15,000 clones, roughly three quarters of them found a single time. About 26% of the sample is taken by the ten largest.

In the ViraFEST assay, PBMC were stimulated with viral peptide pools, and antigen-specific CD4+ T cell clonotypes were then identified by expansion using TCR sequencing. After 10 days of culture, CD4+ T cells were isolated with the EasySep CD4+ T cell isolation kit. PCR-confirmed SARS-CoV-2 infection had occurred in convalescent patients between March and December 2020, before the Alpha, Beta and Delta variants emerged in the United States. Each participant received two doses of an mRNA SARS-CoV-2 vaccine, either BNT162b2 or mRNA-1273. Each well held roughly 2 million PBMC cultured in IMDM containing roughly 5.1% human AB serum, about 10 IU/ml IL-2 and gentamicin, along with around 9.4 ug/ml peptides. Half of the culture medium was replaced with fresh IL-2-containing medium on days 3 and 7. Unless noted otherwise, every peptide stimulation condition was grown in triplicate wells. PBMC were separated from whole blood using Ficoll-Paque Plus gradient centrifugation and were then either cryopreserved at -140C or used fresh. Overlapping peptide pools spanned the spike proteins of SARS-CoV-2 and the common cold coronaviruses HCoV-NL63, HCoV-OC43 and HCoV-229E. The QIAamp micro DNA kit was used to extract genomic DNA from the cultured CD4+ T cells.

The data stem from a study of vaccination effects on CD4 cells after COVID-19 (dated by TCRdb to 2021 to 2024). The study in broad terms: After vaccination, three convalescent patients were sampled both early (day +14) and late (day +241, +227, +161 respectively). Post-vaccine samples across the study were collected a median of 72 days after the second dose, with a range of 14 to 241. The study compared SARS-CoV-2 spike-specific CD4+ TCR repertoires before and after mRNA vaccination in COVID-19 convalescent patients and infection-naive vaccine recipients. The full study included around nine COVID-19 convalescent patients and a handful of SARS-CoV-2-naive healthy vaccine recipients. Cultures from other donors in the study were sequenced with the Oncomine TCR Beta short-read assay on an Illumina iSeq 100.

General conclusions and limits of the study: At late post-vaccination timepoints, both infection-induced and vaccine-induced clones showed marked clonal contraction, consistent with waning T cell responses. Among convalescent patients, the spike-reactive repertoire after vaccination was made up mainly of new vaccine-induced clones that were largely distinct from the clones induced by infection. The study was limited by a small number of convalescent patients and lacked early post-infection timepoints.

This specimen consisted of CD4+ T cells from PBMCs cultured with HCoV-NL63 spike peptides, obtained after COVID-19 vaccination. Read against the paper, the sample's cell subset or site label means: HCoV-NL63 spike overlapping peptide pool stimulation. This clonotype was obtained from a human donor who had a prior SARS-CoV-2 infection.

CDR3 protein: CASSEMRVGTGELFF. In nucleotide form, the sequence is TGTGCCAGCAGTGAAATGCGGGTTGGCACCGGGGAGCTGTTTTTT. This receptor chain uses TRBV2 and TRBJ2-2, with TRBD2 perhaps the D gene, on 5 matching bases. The V and J ends are trimmed by 2 bases and 4 bases, leaving 11 bases between them. The germline V gene provides CDR1 SNHLY and CDR2 FYNNEI. From cysteine to phenylalanine, the CDR3 is 15 amino acids long. Of all the DNA, just the CDR3 is kept, 45 bases in frame from base 1.